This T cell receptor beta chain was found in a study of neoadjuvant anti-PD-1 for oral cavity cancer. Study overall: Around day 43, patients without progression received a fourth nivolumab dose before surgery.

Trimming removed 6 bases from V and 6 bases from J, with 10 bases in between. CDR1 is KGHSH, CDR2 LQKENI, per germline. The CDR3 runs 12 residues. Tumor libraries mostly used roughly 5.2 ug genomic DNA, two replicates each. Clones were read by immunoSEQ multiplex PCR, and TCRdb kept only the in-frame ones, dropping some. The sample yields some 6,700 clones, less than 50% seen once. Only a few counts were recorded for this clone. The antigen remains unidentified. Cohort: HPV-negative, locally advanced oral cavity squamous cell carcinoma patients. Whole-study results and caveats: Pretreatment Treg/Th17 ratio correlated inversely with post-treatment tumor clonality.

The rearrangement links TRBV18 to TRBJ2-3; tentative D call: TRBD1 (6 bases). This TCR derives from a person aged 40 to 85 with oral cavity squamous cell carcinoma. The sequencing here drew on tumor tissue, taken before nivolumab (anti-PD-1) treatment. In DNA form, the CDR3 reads TGTGCCAGCTCCACCAGGGGTGATACGCAGTATTTT. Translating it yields CASSTRGDTQYF.